This TCR beta chain emerged from a study of cytomegalovirus exposure and HLA in healthy donors. Vbeta (60) and Jbeta (13) primers were used in the PCR. Measured with immunoSEQ multiplex PCR; TCRdb has only the in-frame clones, and not every one. This table has 150,000 to 200,000 clones, more than 75% appearing once. Trimming took off 7 bases at V and 0 bases at J, with 10 bases between the two ends. CDR3 length: 13 amino acids. Germline V gene sequence: CDR1 SNHLY, CDR2 FYNNEI. The chain links TRBV2 to TRBJ2-7; unclear D gene. Sequenced material: PBMCs. The sequence was collected from a woman aged 25 to 39 in good health and CMV-seropositive. CDR3 region: CASKERSSYEQYF. The DNA of the CDR3 is TGTGCCAGCAAAGAAAGGAGCTCCTACGAGCAGTACTTC.